This T cell receptor beta chain was sequenced for a study of blood T cells in healthy people across ages. General observations from the study: There was no known CMV status for donors, so expanded clonotype changes were possibly confounded. Older age went with lower TCR beta diversity per million T cells, in a roughly linear way. Long-lived donors exceeded aged donors in naive CD4+ cells and diversity.

With respect to this clonotype: No antigen is known for it.

The use of a sample-barcoded 5' primer and a J-beta primer mix characterized a second PCR of about 7 to 12 cycles. Each cDNA molecule, via a template-switch adaptor with 12 random nucleotides, was tagged. A single record per CDR3 protein comes from TCRdb applying MiXCR to the 5' RACE reads. This table holds roughly 800,000 distinct CDR3 sequences, over 45% found once. The germline V and J ends were trimmed by 8 bases and 5 bases, with 13 bases remaining between them. Germline loops: CDR1 SQVTM, CDR2 ANQGSEA. CDR3 length equals 12 residues. V usage is TRBV29-1 and J usage is TRBJ2-1; TRBD1 or TRBD2 may be the D gene (6 bases each). This TCR came from a man in his thirties or forties in good health. The sample comprised blood. The CDR3 sequence is CSTGAGHNEQFF. The CDR3 DNA reads as TGCAGCACGGGGGCCGGGCACAATGAGCAGTTCTTC.